The TCR beta chain under discussion was sequenced for a study of T cell responses to AZD1222 COVID-19 vaccine. Study-level results: A rise in Spike-specific TCR breadth and depth followed two AZD1222 doses.

TCRdb's table, derived via immunoSEQ multiplex PCR, lists solely in-frame clones and lacks some. This table holds 250,000 to 300,000 clones, approximately 94% found once. As to this clone: Its antigen is still unknown.

Germline assignment: CDR1 SGHRS and CDR2 YFSETQ. V lost 4 bases to trimming and J lost 4 bases, with 9 bases between them. This CDR3 contains 13 residues. This receptor was identified in an adult who received the AZD1222 COVID-19 vaccine. The sequenced sample was peripheral blood, obtained 28 days after the second AZD1222 dose. The V gene is TRBV5-1, the J gene TRBJ2-1; D is undetermined. DNA of the CDR3: TGCGCCAGCAGCGCCGACCAGTACAATGAGCAGTTCTTC. It is translated as CASSADQYNEQFF.